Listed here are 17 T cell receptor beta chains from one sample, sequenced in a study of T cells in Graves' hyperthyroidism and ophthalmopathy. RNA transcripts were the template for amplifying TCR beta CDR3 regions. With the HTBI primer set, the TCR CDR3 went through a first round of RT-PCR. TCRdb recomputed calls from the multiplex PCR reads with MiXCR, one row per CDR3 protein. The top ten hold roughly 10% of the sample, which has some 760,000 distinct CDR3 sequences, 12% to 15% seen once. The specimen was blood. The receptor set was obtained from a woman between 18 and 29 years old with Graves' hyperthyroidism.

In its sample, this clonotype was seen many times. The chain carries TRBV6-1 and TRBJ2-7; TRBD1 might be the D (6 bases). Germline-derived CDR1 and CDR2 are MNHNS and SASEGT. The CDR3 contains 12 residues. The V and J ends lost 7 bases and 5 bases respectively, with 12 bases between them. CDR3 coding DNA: TGTGCCAGCACCCGAAGACAGGACGAGCAGTACTTC. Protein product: CASTRRQDEQYF.

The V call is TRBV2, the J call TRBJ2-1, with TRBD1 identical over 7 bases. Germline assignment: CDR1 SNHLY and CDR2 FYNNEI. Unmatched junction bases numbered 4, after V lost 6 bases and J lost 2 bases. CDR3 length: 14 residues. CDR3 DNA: TGTGCCAGCAGAACGACAGGGACCTACAATGAGCAGTTCTTC. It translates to CASRTTGTYNEQFF. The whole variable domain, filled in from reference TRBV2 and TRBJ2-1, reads EPEVTQTPSHQVTQMGQEVILRCVPISNHLYFYWYRQILGQKVEFLVSFYNNEISEKSEIFDDQFSVERPDGSNFTLKIRSTKLEDSAMYFCASRTTGTYNEQFFGPGTRLTVL.

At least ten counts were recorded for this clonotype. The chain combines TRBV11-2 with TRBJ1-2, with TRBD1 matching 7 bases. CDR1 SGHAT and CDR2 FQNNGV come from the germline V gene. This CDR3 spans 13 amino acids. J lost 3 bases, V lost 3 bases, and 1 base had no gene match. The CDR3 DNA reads TGTGCCAGCAGCTTTGGGACAGACTATGGCTACACCTTC. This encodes CASSFGTDYGYTF.

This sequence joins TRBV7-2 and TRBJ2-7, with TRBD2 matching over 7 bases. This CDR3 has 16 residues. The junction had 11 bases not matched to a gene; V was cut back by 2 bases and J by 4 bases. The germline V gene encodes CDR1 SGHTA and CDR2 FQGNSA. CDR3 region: CASSLLTPSGLYEQYF. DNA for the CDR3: TGTGCCAGCAGCTTATTAACGCCTAGCGGCTTGTACGAGCAGTACTTC.

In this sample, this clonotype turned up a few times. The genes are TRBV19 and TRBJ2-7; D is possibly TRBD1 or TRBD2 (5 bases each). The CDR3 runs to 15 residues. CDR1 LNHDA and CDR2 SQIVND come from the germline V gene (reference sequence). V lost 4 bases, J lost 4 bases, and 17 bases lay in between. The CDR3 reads CASSSPPPGRYEQYF. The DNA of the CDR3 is TGTGCCAGTAGTAGCCCCCCTCCGGGACGGTACGAGCAGTACTTC.

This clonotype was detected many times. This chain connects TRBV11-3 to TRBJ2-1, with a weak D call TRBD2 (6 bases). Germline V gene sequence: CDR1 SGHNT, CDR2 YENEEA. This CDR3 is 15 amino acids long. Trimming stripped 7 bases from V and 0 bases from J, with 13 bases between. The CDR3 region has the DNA TGTGCCAGCACCCTAGCGAGGAGCTCCTACAATGAGCAGTTCTTC. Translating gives CASTLARSSYNEQFF.

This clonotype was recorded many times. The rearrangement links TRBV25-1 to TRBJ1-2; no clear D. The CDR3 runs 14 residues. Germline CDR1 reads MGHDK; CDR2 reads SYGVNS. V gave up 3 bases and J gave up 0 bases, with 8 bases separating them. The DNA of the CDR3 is TGTGCCAGCAGTGAGGGCGGATCTAACTATGGCTACACCTTC. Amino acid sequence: CASSEGGSNYGYTF.

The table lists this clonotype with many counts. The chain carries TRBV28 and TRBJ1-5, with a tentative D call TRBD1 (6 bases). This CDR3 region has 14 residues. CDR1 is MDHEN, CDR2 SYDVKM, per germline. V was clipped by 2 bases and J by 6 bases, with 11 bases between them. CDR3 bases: TGTGCCAGCAGTTTAGGACTCAGGGGTCAGCCCCAGCATTTT. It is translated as CASSLGLRGQPQHF. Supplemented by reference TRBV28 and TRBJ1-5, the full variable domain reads DVKVTQSSRYLVKRTGEKVFLECVQDMDHENMFWYRQDPGLGLRLIYFSYDVKMKEKGDIPEGYSVSREKKERFSLILESASTNQTSMYLCASSLGLRGQPQHFGDGTRLSIL.

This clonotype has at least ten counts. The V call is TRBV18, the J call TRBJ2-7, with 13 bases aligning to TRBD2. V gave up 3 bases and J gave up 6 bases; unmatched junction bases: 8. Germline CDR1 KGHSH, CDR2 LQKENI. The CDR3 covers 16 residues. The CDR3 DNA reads TGTGCCAGCTCACCCCCCGGGACTAGCGGGACCGGCGAGCAGTACTTC. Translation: CASSPPGTSGTGEQYF. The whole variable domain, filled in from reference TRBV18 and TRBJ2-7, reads NAGVMQNPRHLVRRRGQEARLRCSPMKGHSHVYWYRQLPEEGLKFMVYLQKENIIDESGMPKERFSAEFPKEGPSILRIQQVVRGDSAAYFCASSPPGTSGTGEQYFGPGTRLTVT.

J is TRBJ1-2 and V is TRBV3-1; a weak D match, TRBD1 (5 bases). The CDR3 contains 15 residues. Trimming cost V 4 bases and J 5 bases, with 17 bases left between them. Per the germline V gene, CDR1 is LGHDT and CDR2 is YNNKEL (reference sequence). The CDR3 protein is CASSPAGFSSYGYTF. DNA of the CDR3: TGTGCCAGCAGCCCAGCAGGGTTTTCGTCGTATGGCTACACCTTC.

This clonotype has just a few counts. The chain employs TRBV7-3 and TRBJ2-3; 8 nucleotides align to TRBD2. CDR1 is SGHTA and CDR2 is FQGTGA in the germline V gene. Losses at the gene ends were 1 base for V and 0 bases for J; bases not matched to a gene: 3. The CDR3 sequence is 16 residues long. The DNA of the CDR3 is TGTGCCAGCAGCTTAATGGCGGGGGGTAGCACAGATACGCAGTATTTT. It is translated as CASSLMAGGSTDTQYF.

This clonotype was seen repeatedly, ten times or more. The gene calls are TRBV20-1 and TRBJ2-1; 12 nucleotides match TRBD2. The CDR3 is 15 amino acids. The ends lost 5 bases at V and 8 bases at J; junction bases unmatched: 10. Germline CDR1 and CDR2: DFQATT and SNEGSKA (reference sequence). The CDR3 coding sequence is TGCAGTGCTGGCTCTAGCGGGAGGGCCCCGCATGAGCAGTTCTTC. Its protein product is CSAGSSGRAPHEQFF.

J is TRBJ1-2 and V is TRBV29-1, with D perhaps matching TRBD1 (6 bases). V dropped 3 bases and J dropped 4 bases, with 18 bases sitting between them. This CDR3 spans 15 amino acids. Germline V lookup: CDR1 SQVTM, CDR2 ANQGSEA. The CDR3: CSVDPGEGPLYGYTF. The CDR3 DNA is TGCAGCGTTGATCCAGGGGAGGGTCCTCTCTATGGCTACACCTTC.

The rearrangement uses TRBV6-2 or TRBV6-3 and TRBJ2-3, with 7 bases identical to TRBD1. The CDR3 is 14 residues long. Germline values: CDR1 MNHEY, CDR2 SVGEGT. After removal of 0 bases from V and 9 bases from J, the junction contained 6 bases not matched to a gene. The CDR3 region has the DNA TGTGCCAGCAGTTACTCGCGGTTCAGGGGGACGCAGTATTTT. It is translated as CASSYSRFRGTQYF.

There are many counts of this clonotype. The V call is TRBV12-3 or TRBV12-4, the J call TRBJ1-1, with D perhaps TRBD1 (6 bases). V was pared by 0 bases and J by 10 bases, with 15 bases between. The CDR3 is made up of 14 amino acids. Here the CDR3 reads CASSLATGWGTAFF. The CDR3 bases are TGTGCCAGCAGTTTAGCCACAGGGTGGGGGACAGCTTTCTTT.

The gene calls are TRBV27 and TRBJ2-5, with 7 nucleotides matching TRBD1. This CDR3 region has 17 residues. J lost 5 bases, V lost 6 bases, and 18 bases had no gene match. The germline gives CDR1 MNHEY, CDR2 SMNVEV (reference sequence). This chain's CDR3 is CASRADRVAPKGETQYF. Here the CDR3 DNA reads TGTGCCAGCAGGGCCGACAGGGTCGCACCCAAGGGGGAGACCCAGTACTTC.

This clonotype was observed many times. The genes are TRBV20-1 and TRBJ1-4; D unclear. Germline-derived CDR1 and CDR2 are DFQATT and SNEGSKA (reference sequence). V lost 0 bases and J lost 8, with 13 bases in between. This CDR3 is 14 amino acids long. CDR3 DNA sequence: TGCAGTGCTAGAGATAGCAGGATCAGGGAAAAACTGTTTTTT. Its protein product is CSARDSRIREKLFF.